A selection of T cell receptor beta chains follows, all from one sample in a study of CD8 T cells in ankylosing spondylitis. TCRdb fed the 5' RACE reads into MiXCR, producing one record per CDR3 protein. Of 200,000 to 300,000 distinct CDR3 sequences listed, under 8.5% are singletons. Sequenced: blood, either unsorted or a sorted T cell fraction (not recorded which). The receptors derive from a female donor with ankylosing spondylitis or in good health (not recorded which). The CDR3 runs from the conserved cysteine through the conserved F or W. D genes are given only for firm matches. Only part of the rows carry a size: once, few, many, or a class if the clone is expanded.

D gene: -; clone size: -; J gene: TRBJ2-3; V gene: TRBV6-6; CDR3 protein: CASSYSTSGDTQYF; CDR3 DNA: TGTGCCAGCAGTTACTCGACGTCAGGGGATACGCAGTATTTT
D gene: -; clone size: many; J gene: TRBJ2-5; V gene: TRBV7-9; CDR3 protein: CASSLVQTQYF; CDR3 DNA: TGTGCCAGCAGCCTGGTCCAGACCCAGTACTTC
D gene: -; clone size: -; J gene: TRBJ2-7; V gene: TRBV7-8; CDR3 protein: CASSSTVGGYEQYF; CDR3 DNA: TGTGCCAGCAGCTCTACCGTGGGGGGCTACGAGCAGTACTTC
D gene: TRBD1; clone size: -; J gene: TRBJ2-5; V gene: TRBV7-2; CDR3 protein: CASSADRAKETQYF; CDR3 DNA: TGTGCCAGCAGCGCCGACAGGGCAAAGGAGACCCAGTACTTC
D gene: TRBD2; clone size: many; J gene: TRBJ2-2; V gene: TRBV5-1; CDR3 protein: CASSVLAGGAGTGELFF; CDR3 DNA: TGCGCCAGCAGCGTCCTCGCGGGGGGGGCCGGAACCGGGGAGCTGTTTTTT
D gene: -; clone size: many; J gene: TRBJ1-1; V gene: TRBV5-1; CDR3 protein: CASSLWDNTEAFF; CDR3 DNA: TGCGCCAGCAGCTTGTGGGATAACACTGAAGCTTTCTTT
D gene: TRBD2; clone size: many; J gene: TRBJ2-1; V gene: TRBV20-1; CDR3 protein: CSASGRWGGSYNEQFF; CDR3 DNA: TGCAGTGCTAGCGGTCGTTGGGGCGGGAGCTACAATGAGCAGTTCTTC
D gene: -; clone size: -; J gene: TRBJ2-5; V gene: TRBV7-9; CDR3 protein: CASSSGLGRETQYF; CDR3 DNA: TGTGCCAGCAGCTCAGGGCTGGGTAGGGAGACCCAGTACTTC
D gene: TRBD2; clone size: -; J gene: TRBJ2-7; V gene: TRBV12-5; CDR3 protein: CASGFGGSTYEQYF; CDR3 DNA: TGTGCTAGTGGTTTTGGCGGGAGTACTTACGAGCAGTACTTC
D gene: -; clone size: many; J gene: TRBJ2-1; V gene: TRBV29-1; CDR3 protein: CSVVEFGSYNEQFF; CDR3 DNA: TGCAGCGTGGTGGAGTTCGGGTCCTACAATGAGCAGTTCTTC
D gene: TRBD2; clone size: many; J gene: TRBJ2-1; V gene: TRBV12-3/TRBV12-4; CDR3 protein: CASRLAGGFSYNEQFF; CDR3 DNA: TGTGCCAGCAGGCTAGCGGGTGGCTTCTCCTACAATGAGCAGTTCTTC
D gene: -; clone size: -; J gene: TRBJ1-5; V gene: TRBV6-1; CDR3 protein: CASARGAELDQPQHF; CDR3 DNA: TGTGCCAGCGCCCGGGGGGCGGAATTGGATCAGCCCCAGCATTTT
D gene: -; clone size: many; J gene: TRBJ2-7; V gene: TRBV10-3; CDR3 protein: CAIRLSRASYEQYF; CDR3 DNA: TGTGCCATCAGACTTAGCAGAGCTTCCTACGAGCAGTACTTC
D gene: -; clone size: many; J gene: TRBJ1-1; V gene: TRBV7-8; CDR3 protein: CASSFRAPNTEAFF; CDR3 DNA: TGTGCCAGCAGCTTTAGGGCTCCGAACACTGAAGCTTTCTTT
D gene: -; clone size: -; J gene: TRBJ2-2; V gene: TRBV23-1; CDR3 protein: CASSQSGRAPNTGELFF; CDR3 DNA: TGCGCCAGCAGTCAATCCGGCAGGGCACCGAACACCGGGGAGCTGTTTTTT
D gene: TRBD1; clone size: few; J gene: TRBJ1-1; V gene: TRBV5-5; CDR3 protein: CASSVNLDRATEAFF; CDR3 DNA: TGTGCCAGCAGCGTCAACCTGGACAGGGCCACTGAAGCTTTCTTT
D gene: TRBD1; clone size: -; J gene: TRBJ2-7; V gene: TRBV7-9; CDR3 protein: CASSFGSGQGVTYEQYF; CDR3 DNA: TGTGCCAGCAGCTTTGGTTCGGGACAGGGGGTTACCTACGAGCAGTACTTC
D gene: TRBD2; clone size: many; J gene: TRBJ2-2; V gene: TRBV20-1; CDR3 protein: CSTSGLAGDTGELFF; CDR3 DNA: TGCAGTACTAGTGGACTAGCGGGAGACACCGGGGAGCTGTTTTTT
D gene: -; clone size: many; J gene: TRBJ2-2; V gene: TRBV18; CDR3 protein: CASSPSRSTGELFF; CDR3 DNA: TGTGCCAGCTCACCATCGAGGAGCACCGGGGAGCTGTTTTTT
D gene: TRBD2; clone size: many; J gene: TRBJ2-3; V gene: TRBV12-3/TRBV12-4; CDR3 protein: CASTLRGLATDTQYF; CDR3 DNA: TGTGCCAGCACTCTGAGGGGACTAGCAACAGATACGCAGTATTTT